The 15 T cell receptor beta chains below come from one sample, sequenced in a study of cytomegalovirus exposure and HLA in healthy donors. PCR amplification relied on 60 Vbeta primers (plus 13 Jbeta primers). The table came from immunoSEQ multiplex PCR; TCRdb's copy has only in-frame clones and leaves some out. The repertoire holds some 150,000 clones, with over 80% as singletons. Sequencing was performed on PBMCs. All receptors come from a female donor in good health and CMV-seronegative.

To note about this clone: The sample contains more than one DNA sequence encoding this CDR3. The rearrangement uses TRBV5-1 and TRBJ2-1, with D unclear. V was cut by 2 bases and J by 0 bases, with 9 bases left in between. CDR3 length equals 15 residues. The V gene's germline CDR1 is SGHRS and CDR2 YFSETQ. CDR3 DNA: TGCGCCAGCAGCTTAGATCTGAGCTCCTACAATGAGCAGTTCTTC. This encodes CASSLDLSSYNEQFF.

This clone was observed a handful of times. The rearrangement joins TRBV6-6 to TRBJ1-1; D unresolved. This CDR3 contains 16 residues. Germline CDR1 is MNHNY and CDR2 is SVGAGI (reference sequence). The germline V and J ends were trimmed by 4 bases and 0 bases, with 15 bases remaining between them. The CDR3 nucleotides read TGTGCCAGCAGTTGGGGAGGCAGCATTATGAACACTGAAGCTTTCTTT. Translating it yields CASSWGGSIMNTEAFF.

The V gene is TRBV10-3, the J gene TRBJ2-7; TRBD1 matches at 7 bases. Trimming at V came to 4 bases and at J to 6 bases, leaving 6 bases not matched to a gene. The CDR3 runs to 13 residues. Germline assignment: CDR1 ENHRY and CDR2 SYGVKD. This CDR3 is CAISAGGFGEQYF. In DNA, the CDR3 is TGTGCCATCAGTGCAGGGGGATTCGGCGAGCAGTACTTC.

The chain recombines TRBV2 with TRBJ1-1; D is ambiguous. This CDR3 has 14 amino acids. Germline V gene data show CDR1 as SNHLY and CDR2 as FYNNEI. The V end was cut by 3 bases, the J end by 0 bases, with 8 bases between. CDR3 in DNA: TGTGCCAGCAGTGATGCCGCTATGAACACTGAAGCTTTCTTT. Protein: CASSDAAMNTEAFF.

This chain uses TRBV29-1 with TRBJ2-2, with D tentatively TRBD2 (6 bases). V shed 4 bases and J shed 4 bases, with 16 bases lying between them. CDR1 is SQVTM, CDR2 ANQGSEA, per germline. The CDR3 is 15 amino acids. The DNA of the CDR3 is TGCAGCGTTGCCTACCGGGAGAAATTCACCGGGGAGCTGTTTTTT. Amino acid sequence: CSVAYREKFTGELFF.

The genes are TRBV2 and TRBJ2-1; 9 nucleotides align to TRBD1. The CDR3 covers 15 residues. V lost 5 bases, J lost 4 bases, and 6 bases stayed unmatched. The V gene's germline CDR1 is SNHLY and CDR2 FYNNEI. This CDR3 is CASSPDRGAYNEQFF. CDR3 coding DNA: TGTGCCAGCAGTCCTGACAGGGGGGCATACAATGAGCAGTTCTTC.

The V call is TRBV9, the J call TRBJ2-1; 7 bases line up with TRBD1. This CDR3 is built from 17 residues. Germline trimming cut 4 bases from V and 0 bases from J; bases unmatched to any gene: 10. From germline, CDR1 is SGDLS and CDR2 YYNGEE. The DNA of the CDR3 is TGTGCCAGCAGCATCCGACAGGGTGGGAGCTCCTACAATGAGCAGTTCTTC. This sequence encodes CASSIRQGGSSYNEQFF.

With respect to this clone: Germline and junction disagree at one end, which may indicate a read error. The V and J genes are TRBV9 and TRBJ1-2; D may be TRBD1 (6 bases). The CDR3 contains 14 residues. Germline V gene lookup returns CDR1 SGDLS and CDR2 YYNGEE. In DNA, the CDR3 is TGTGCCAGTAGCGTAGGTGGGGGGGCCGGCGGCTACACCTTC. This sequence encodes CASSVGGGAGGYTF.

This sequence joins TRBV27 and TRBJ2-7, with 8 positions matching TRBD1. There are 14 residues in the CDR3. With V trimmed by 5 bases and J by 3 bases, 6 bases remained unmatched. CDR1 is MNHEY and CDR2 is SMNVEV in the germline V gene (reference sequence). CDR3 region: CASSPDRAVYEQYF. The CDR3 coding sequence is TGTGCCAGCAGTCCGGACAGGGCTGTCTACGAGCAGTACTTC.

The rearrangement links TRBV5-4 to TRBJ2-1; 10 nucleotides line up with TRBD2. This CDR3 comprises 15 residues. Germline V gives CDR1 SGHNT, CDR2 YYREEE (reference sequence). The V segment lost 4 bases and the J segment 4 bases; nucleotides outside the gene matches: 5. The CDR3 nucleotides are TGTGCCAGCAGCGGGGGACTAGCGAATTACAATGAGCAGTTCTTC. Translating it yields CASSGGLANYNEQFF.

In its sample, this clone was seen a few times. V is TRBV4-1 and J is TRBJ1-1; perhaps TRBD1 as D (6 bases). Trimming shortened V by 0 bases and J by 2 bases, and 7 bases separated the two germline ends. The CDR3 length is 14 residues. Germline lookup yields CDR1 MGHRA and CDR2 YSYEKL. The CDR3 is CASSQEDSNTEAFF. The CDR3 DNA sequence: TGCGCCAGCAGCCAAGAGGACAGTAACACTGAAGCTTTCTTT.

V gene TRBV5-1 combines with J gene TRBJ1-2; 7 nucleotides agree with TRBD1. Germline CDR1 SGHRS, CDR2 YFSETQ. The CDR3 runs 15 residues. Losses at the gene ends were 0 bases for V and 4 bases for J; bases not matched to a gene: 6. The chain's CDR3 is CASSLGTGDSYGYTF. CDR3 nucleotide sequence: TGCGCCAGCAGCTTGGGGACAGGTGATTCCTATGGCTACACCTTC.

This sequence joins TRBV13 and TRBJ2-7; 10 bases fit TRBD2. Germline CDR1 reads PRHDT; CDR2 reads FYEKMQ (reference sequence). The CDR3 contains 16 residues. With 5 bases clipped from V and 2 bases from J, the junction kept 9 bases outside the gene matches. The CDR3 loop is CASSTASGRNPYEQYF. The CDR3 DNA reads TGTGCCAGCAGCACCGCTAGCGGGAGAAATCCCTACGAGCAGTACTTC.

This clone was picked up one time. The V call is TRBV11-1, the J call TRBJ2-7; 8 bases agree with TRBD1. This CDR3 contains 15 residues. The J segment lost 2 bases and the V segment lost 3 bases, leaving 6 bases of the junction unmatched. The germline gives CDR1 SGHAT, CDR2 FQDESV (reference sequence). This chain's CDR3 is CASSLSDRVAYEQYF. The CDR3 DNA follows: TGTGCCAGCAGCTTGTCGGACAGGGTCGCCTACGAGCAGTACTTC.

The chain carries TRBV27 and TRBJ2-7; 8 nucleotides agree with TRBD1. The length of the CDR3 is 16 residues. V trimming: 2 bases; J trimming: 3 bases; junction bases outside the gene matches: 9. The V gene's germline CDR1 is MNHEY and CDR2 SMNVEV (reference sequence). CDR3 sequence: CASSLAQGAHLYEQYF. Written as DNA, the CDR3 is TGTGCCAGCAGTTTAGCGCAGGGGGCCCACCTCTACGAGCAGTACTTC.